Sequencing of this T cell receptor beta chain was carried out in a study of T cells in localized non-small cell lung cancer. Study outcomes and limitations: Tumor samples were not multi-region, leaving intratumor heterogeneity unexcluded. Prolonged overall survival went with higher T cell density in the blood. The highest T cell clonality was in uninvolved adjacent lung, above tumor.

Notes on this clone: Its target is unknown.

Only in-frame clones appear in the TCRdb table, and some are missing; sequencing was by immunoSEQ multiplex PCR. The sample consists of tens of thousands of clones, roughly 80% of them appearing once. The CDR3 length is 13 residues. Trimming removed 3 bases from V and 3 bases from J, with 9 bases in between. In germline, CDR1 is SGHKS, CDR2 YYEKEE (reference sequence). J is TRBJ1-1 and V is TRBV5-5; possible D gene TRBD1, 5 bases. This receptor was identified in a male donor aged 60 or over with stage II squamous cell lung carcinoma. The sequencing here drew on peripheral blood, taken before any cancer treatment. CDR3 in amino acids: CASSSVGDTEAFF. The DNA of the CDR3 is TGTGCCAGCAGCTCCGTGGGGGACACTGAAGCTTTCTTT.